This TCR beta chain was sequenced for a study of blood T cell repertoires in COVID-19. On the study more broadly: Samples representing acute and convalescent COVID-19 were sourced from the United States, Italy and Spain. T cells, B-cell-depleted T cells, or PBMCs provided the cDNA or gDNA that served as material.

Germline V gene lookup returns CDR1 LGHNA and CDR2 YNFKEQ. Germline trimming cut 0 bases from V and 0 bases from J; bases unmatched to any gene: 3. The CDR3 is 17 residues long. In the original workflow: For nucleated cells, counts were estimated from reference gene primer amplification. TCRdb's table, derived via immunoSEQ multiplex PCR, lists solely in-frame clones and lacks some. V and J calls and clone size come straight from that table; D and trimming were deduced from the DNA. The profile covers about 170,000 clones, with approximately 82% appearing a single time and about 4.4% taken by the ten largest. In Cohort 3, a recovered donor had either two negative PCRs, clearance, or symptom resolution.

The sequence derives from a woman in her fifties or sixties who had recovered from COVID-19. The sequenced sample was PBMCs or T cells enriched from blood (not recorded which). The rearrangement uses TRBV4-2 and TRBJ2-3, with 10 bases matching TRBD2. The CDR3 loop is CASSQEGLAKSTDTQYF. CDR3 coding DNA: TGTGCCAGCAGCCAAGAGGGACTAGCGAAAAGCACAGATACGCAGTATTTT.